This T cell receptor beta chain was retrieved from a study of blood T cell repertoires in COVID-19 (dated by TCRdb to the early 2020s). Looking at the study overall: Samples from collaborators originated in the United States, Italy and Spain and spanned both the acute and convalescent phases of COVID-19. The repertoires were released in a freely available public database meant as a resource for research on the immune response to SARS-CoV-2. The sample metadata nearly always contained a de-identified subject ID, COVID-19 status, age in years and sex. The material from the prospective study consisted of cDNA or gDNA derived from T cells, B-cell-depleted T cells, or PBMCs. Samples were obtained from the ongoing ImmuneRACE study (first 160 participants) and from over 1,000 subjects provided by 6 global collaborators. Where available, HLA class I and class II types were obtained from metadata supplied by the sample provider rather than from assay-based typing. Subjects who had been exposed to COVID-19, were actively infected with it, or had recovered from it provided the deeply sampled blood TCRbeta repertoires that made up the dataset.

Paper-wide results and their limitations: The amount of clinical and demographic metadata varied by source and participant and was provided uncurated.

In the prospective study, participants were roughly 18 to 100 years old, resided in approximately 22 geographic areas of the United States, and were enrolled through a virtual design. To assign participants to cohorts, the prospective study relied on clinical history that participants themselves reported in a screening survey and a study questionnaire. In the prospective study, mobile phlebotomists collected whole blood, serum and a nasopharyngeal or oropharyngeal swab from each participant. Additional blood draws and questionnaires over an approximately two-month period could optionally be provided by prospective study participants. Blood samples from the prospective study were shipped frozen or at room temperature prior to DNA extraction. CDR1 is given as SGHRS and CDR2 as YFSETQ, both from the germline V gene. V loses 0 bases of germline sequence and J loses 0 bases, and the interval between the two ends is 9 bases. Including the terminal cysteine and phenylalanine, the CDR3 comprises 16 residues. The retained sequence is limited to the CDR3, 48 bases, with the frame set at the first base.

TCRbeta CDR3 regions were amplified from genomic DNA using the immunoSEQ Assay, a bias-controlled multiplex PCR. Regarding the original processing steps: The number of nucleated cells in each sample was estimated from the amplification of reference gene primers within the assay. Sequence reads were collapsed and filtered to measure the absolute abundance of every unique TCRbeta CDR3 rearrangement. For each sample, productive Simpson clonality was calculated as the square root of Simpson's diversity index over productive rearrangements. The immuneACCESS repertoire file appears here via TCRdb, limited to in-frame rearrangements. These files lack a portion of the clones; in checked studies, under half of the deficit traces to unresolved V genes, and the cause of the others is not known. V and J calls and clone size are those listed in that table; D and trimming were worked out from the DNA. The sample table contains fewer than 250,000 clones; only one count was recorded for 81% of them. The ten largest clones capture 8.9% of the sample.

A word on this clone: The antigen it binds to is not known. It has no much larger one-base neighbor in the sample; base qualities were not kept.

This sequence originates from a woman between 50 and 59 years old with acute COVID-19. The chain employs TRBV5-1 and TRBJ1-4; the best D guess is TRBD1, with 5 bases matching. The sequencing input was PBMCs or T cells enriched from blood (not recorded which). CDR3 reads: CASSLDRPATNEKLFF. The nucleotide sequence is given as TGCGCCAGCAGCTTGGACAGGCCCGCAACTAATGAAAAACTGTTTTTT. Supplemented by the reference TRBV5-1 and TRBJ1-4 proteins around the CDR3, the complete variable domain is KAGVTQTPRYLIKTRGQQVTLSCSPISGHRSVSWYQQTPGQGLQFLFEYFSETQRNKGNFPGRFSGRQFSNSRSEMNVSTLELGDSALYLCASSLDRPATNEKLFFGSGTQLSVL.